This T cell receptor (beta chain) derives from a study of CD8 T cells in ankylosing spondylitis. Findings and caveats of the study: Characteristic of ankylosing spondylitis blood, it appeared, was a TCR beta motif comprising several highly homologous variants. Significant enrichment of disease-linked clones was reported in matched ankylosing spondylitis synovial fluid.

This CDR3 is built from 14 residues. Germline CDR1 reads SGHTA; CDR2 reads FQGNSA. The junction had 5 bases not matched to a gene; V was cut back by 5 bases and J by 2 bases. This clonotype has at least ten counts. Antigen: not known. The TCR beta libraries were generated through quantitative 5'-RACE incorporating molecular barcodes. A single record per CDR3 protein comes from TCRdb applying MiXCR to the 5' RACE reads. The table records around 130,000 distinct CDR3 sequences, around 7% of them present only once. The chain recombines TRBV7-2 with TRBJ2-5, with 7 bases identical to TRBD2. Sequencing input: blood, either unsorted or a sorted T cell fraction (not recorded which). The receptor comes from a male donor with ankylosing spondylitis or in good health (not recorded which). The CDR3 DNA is TGTGCCAGCAGCCGAAGCGGGACGCAAGAGACCCAGTACTTC. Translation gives CASSRSGTQETQYF.